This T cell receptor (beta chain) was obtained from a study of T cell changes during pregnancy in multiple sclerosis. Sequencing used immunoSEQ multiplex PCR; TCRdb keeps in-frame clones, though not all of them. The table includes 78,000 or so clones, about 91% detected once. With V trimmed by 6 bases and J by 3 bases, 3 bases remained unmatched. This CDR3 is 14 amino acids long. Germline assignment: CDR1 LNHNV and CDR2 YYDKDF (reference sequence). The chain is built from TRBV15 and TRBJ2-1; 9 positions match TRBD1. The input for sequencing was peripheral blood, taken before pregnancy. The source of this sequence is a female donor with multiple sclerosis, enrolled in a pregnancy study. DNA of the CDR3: TGTGCCACCAGGGGGACAGGGTTCTACAATGAGCAGTTCTTC. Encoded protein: CATRGTGFYNEQFF.